This TCR beta chain is from a study of cytomegalovirus exposure and HLA in healthy donors. General observations from the study: The availability of immune exposure information extended only to CMV serostatus. The investigators catalogued 164 TCR beta chains as cytomegalovirus-associated. Association of around 17,000 TCR beta sequences with HLA alleles was found at 0.05 false discovery rate in a later analysis. Data from an earlier analysis indicated that most TCR beta V segments were productive either about 87% or about 30% of the time.

On this clone: Antigen: not known.

Per germline, CDR1 MNHNS and CDR2 SASEGT. The V end lost 4 bases, the J end lost 2 bases, and 13 bases lay between the germline ends. The CDR3 contains 15 residues. PCR involved 60 Vbeta and 13 Jbeta primers. TCRdb keeps only in-frame clones here, not all; method: immunoSEQ multiplex PCR. The data show 190,000 or so clones, with roughly four fifths seen just once and around 1.6% held by the top ten. The sequencing input was PBMCs. The TCR comes from a man aged 50-60 years in good health and CMV-seronegative. This chain joins TRBV6-1 and TRBJ2-3; a possible D gene is TRBD1 (6 bases). CDR3 in DNA: TGTGCCAGCAGTGCGGGACAAGTACTCACAGATACGCAGTATTTT. Protein sequence: CASSAGQVLTDTQYF.